The rows below give T cell receptor beta chains drawn from one sample of a study of T-cell memory formation after mild COVID-19. TCRdb used MiXCR to reprocess the 5' RACE reads, holding one entry per CDR3 protein. This sample has more than 120,000 distinct CDR3 sequences, with 19% found just once. Sequenced input: PBMCs or a T cell subset sorted from them (not recorded which). These TCRs come from an adult woman who had mild COVID-19 (a few samples of this study predate the infection). Cell type and time point are not known. CDR3s include the opening cysteine and the closing phenylalanine or tryptophan. Fields, in order: CDR3 protein, CDR3 DNA, J gene, CDR3 length, D gene, clone size, V gene. The D gene is left open where the match is weak. Rows give clone size only sometimes, using once, few, many, or a class for an expanded clone.

CDR3aa: CASQQTGTNYNEQFF
CDR3nt: TGTGCCAGCCAACAGACCGGGACTAACTACAATGAGCAGTTCTTC
j_gene: TRBJ2-1
len: 15
d_gene: TRBD2
abundance: few
v_gene: TRBV7-2

CDR3aa: CASSSRESYYGYTF
CDR3nt: TGTGCCAGCAGCTCCCGAGAGAGCTACTATGGCTACACCTTC
j_gene: TRBJ1-2
len: 14
d_gene: -
abundance: -
v_gene: TRBV7-9

CDR3aa: CASSYSNWNNGEKLFF
CDR3nt: TGTGCCAGCAGTTACTCGAATTGGAATAACGGTGAAAAACTGTTTTTT
j_gene: TRBJ1-4
len: 16
d_gene: -
abundance: -
v_gene: TRBV6-2/TRBV6-3

CDR3aa: CASSLNRGSYNEQFF
CDR3nt: TGTGCCAGCAGCTTAAACAGGGGGAGCTACAATGAGCAGTTCTTC
j_gene: TRBJ2-1
len: 15
d_gene: TRBD1
abundance: few
v_gene: TRBV7-2

CDR3aa: CASSLAGPNEAFF
CDR3nt: TGTGCCAGCAGTTTAGCGGGACCGAATGAAGCTTTCTTT
j_gene: TRBJ1-1
len: 13
d_gene: -
abundance: few
v_gene: TRBV12-3/TRBV12-4

CDR3aa: CASSLGLAGSSYNEQFF
CDR3nt: TGCGCCAGCAGCTTGGGACTAGCGGGGAGCTCCTACAATGAGCAGTTCTTC
j_gene: TRBJ2-1
len: 17
d_gene: TRBD2
abundance: few
v_gene: TRBV5-1

CDR3aa: CASSLEALAGGSYEQYF
CDR3nt: TGCGCCAGCAGCTTGGAAGCGCTAGCGGGAGGGTCCTACGAGCAGTACTTC
j_gene: TRBJ2-7
len: 17
d_gene: TRBD2
abundance: few
v_gene: TRBV5-1

CDR3aa: CATSRDAGNYGYTF
CDR3nt: TGTGCCACCAGCAGAGATGCTGGAAACTATGGCTACACCTTC
j_gene: TRBJ1-2
len: 14
d_gene: -
abundance: -
v_gene: TRBV15

CDR3aa: CASSWAGAQETQYF
CDR3nt: TGTGCCAGCAGCTGGGCGGGGGCCCAAGAGACCCAGTACTTC
j_gene: TRBJ2-5
len: 14
d_gene: -
abundance: -
v_gene: TRBV7-7

CDR3aa: CASSRGLAKNIQYF
CDR3nt: TGTGCCAGTAGTAGGGGGTTAGCCAAAAACATTCAGTACTTC
j_gene: TRBJ2-4
len: 14
d_gene: -
abundance: few
v_gene: TRBV19

CDR3aa: CSARDSRGGSNTGELFF
CDR3nt: TGCAGTGCTAGAGATTCACGGGGGGGCTCGAACACCGGGGAGCTGTTTTTT
j_gene: TRBJ2-2
len: 17
d_gene: TRBD2
abundance: few
v_gene: TRBV20-1

CDR3aa: CASSLVTGRRLSGANVLTF
CDR3nt: TGTGCCAGCAGCTTGGTCACAGGGAGGCGCCTCTCTGGGGCCAACGTCCTGACTTTC
j_gene: TRBJ2-6
len: 19
d_gene: -
abundance: -
v_gene: TRBV11-2

CDR3aa: CASSYLQESYEQYF
CDR3nt: TGCGCCAGCAGCTACCTACAGGAGTCCTACGAGCAGTACTTC
j_gene: TRBJ2-7
len: 14
d_gene: -
abundance: few
v_gene: TRBV5-1

CDR3aa: CASRHDRGYGYTF
CDR3nt: TGTGCCAGCAGACATGACAGGGGCTATGGCTACACCTTC
j_gene: TRBJ1-2
len: 13
d_gene: TRBD1
abundance: few
v_gene: TRBV7-9

CDR3aa: CASSYEVAKNIQYF
CDR3nt: TGTGCCAGCAGTTACGAGGTAGCCAAAAACATTCAGTACTTC
j_gene: TRBJ2-4
len: 14
d_gene: -
abundance: few
v_gene: TRBV6-6

CDR3aa: CASSEPPGQGRGRNPSQYF
CDR3nt: TGTGCCAGCAGTGAACCGCCGGGACAGGGTCGGGGGCGGAACCCTTCGCAGTATTTT
j_gene: TRBJ2-3
len: 19
d_gene: TRBD1
abundance: few
v_gene: TRBV25-1

CDR3aa: CASSLDRTGRGYTF
CDR3nt: TGCGCCAGCAGCTTGGACCGGACAGGCCGTGGCTACACCTTC
j_gene: TRBJ1-2
len: 14
d_gene: TRBD1
abundance: -
v_gene: TRBV5-1

CDR3aa: CASSSRLLAGGAGANVLTF
CDR3nt: TGTGCCAGCAGCTCCAGGTTACTAGCGGGAGGTGCCGGGGCCAACGTCCTGACTTTC
j_gene: TRBJ2-6
len: 19
d_gene: TRBD2
abundance: -
v_gene: TRBV7-2

CDR3aa: CASSELLGRGTYEQYF
CDR3nt: TGTGCCAGCAGTGAATTGTTAGGCAGGGGCACCTACGAGCAGTACTTC
j_gene: TRBJ2-7
len: 16
d_gene: -
abundance: -
v_gene: TRBV25-1

CDR3aa: CASSFASSNTEAFF
CDR3nt: TGTGCCAGCAGCTTTGCATCCTCGAACACTGAAGCTTTCTTT
j_gene: TRBJ1-1
len: 14
d_gene: -
abundance: few
v_gene: TRBV7-9

CDR3aa: CASSRTSGPETQYF
CDR3nt: TGTGCCAGCAGTCGGACTAGCGGGCCAGAGACCCAGTACTTC
j_gene: TRBJ2-5
len: 14
d_gene: TRBD2
abundance: -
v_gene: TRBV12-3/TRBV12-4

CDR3aa: CASSPGTVLSNTGELFF
CDR3nt: TGCGCCAGCAGTCCCGGGACAGTGCTATCGAACACCGGGGAGCTGTTTTTT
j_gene: TRBJ2-2
len: 17
d_gene: TRBD1
abundance: -
v_gene: TRBV5-1

CDR3aa: CSAGQGRNVFEQYF
CDR3nt: TGCAGCGCTGGACAGGGCCGTAATGTATTCGAGCAGTACTTC
j_gene: TRBJ2-7
len: 14
d_gene: TRBD1
abundance: few
v_gene: TRBV29-1

CDR3aa: CASSRLLAGGHNEQFF
CDR3nt: TGTGCCAGCAGCCGTCTCCTAGCGGGGGGTCACAATGAGCAGTTCTTC
j_gene: TRBJ2-1
len: 16
d_gene: TRBD2
abundance: few
v_gene: TRBV12-3/TRBV12-4

CDR3aa: CASSVGTGSGNTEAFF
CDR3nt: TGTGCCAGCAGTGTCGGAACTGGGAGCGGGAACACTGAAGCTTTCTTT
j_gene: TRBJ1-1
len: 16
d_gene: -
abundance: few
v_gene: TRBV2

CDR3aa: CASSEEPGEQYF
CDR3nt: TGTGCCAGCAGTGAAGAGCCGGGGGAGCAGTACTTC
j_gene: TRBJ2-7
len: 12
d_gene: -
abundance: -
v_gene: TRBV2

CDR3aa: CASRRDPLHTDTQYF
CDR3nt: TGTGCCAGCAGAAGGGACCCCCTCCACACAGATACGCAGTATTTT
j_gene: TRBJ2-3
len: 15
d_gene: -
abundance: medium-sized
v_gene: TRBV7-9

CDR3aa: CASGYLTGAGGYTF
CDR3nt: TGTGCCAGCGGTTACTTAACGGGGGCGGGTGGCTACACCTTC
j_gene: TRBJ1-2
len: 14
d_gene: -
abundance: -
v_gene: TRBV27

CDR3aa: CASSPGEWDGDTEAFF
CDR3nt: TGTGCCAGCAGCCCAGGGGAGTGGGACGGAGACACTGAAGCTTTCTTT
j_gene: TRBJ1-1
len: 16
d_gene: -
abundance: few
v_gene: TRBV7-9

CDR3aa: CASSEAGNTDTQYF
CDR3nt: TGTGCCAGCAGTGAAGCAGGGAACACAGATACGCAGTATTTT
j_gene: TRBJ2-3
len: 14
d_gene: -
abundance: few
v_gene: TRBV25-1

CDR3aa: CASSYDRMTEAFF
CDR3nt: TGTGCCAGCAGTTATGACAGGATGACTGAAGCTTTCTTT
j_gene: TRBJ1-1
len: 13
d_gene: -
abundance: -
v_gene: TRBV6-2/TRBV6-3

CDR3aa: CASTRTGRNTEAFF
CDR3nt: TGTGCCAGCACCCGGACAGGCCGGAACACTGAAGCTTTCTTT
j_gene: TRBJ1-1
len: 14
d_gene: TRBD1
abundance: -
v_gene: TRBV12-3/TRBV12-4

CDR3aa: CASSLDRGNYGYTF
CDR3nt: TGTGCCAGCAGTTTAGATCGGGGAAACTATGGCTACACCTTC
j_gene: TRBJ1-2
len: 14
d_gene: -
abundance: few
v_gene: TRBV12-3/TRBV12-4

CDR3aa: CSARGGVKGEAFF
CDR3nt: TGCAGTGCTAGGGGTGGAGTGAAGGGCGAAGCTTTCTTT
j_gene: TRBJ1-1
len: 13
d_gene: -
abundance: few
v_gene: TRBV20-1

CDR3aa: CASSSAGTPIYGYTF
CDR3nt: TGTGCCAGCAGCTCCGCCGGGACACCGATCTATGGCTACACCTTC
j_gene: TRBJ1-2
len: 15
d_gene: -
abundance: -
v_gene: TRBV7-2

CDR3aa: CATSDPGGAGASTDTQYF
CDR3nt: TGTGCCACCAGTGATCCCGGGGGCGCCGGGGCAAGCACAGATACGCAGTATTTT
j_gene: TRBJ2-3
len: 18
d_gene: -
abundance: few
v_gene: TRBV24-1

CDR3aa: CASRAGTSGEKLFF
CDR3nt: TGCGCCAGCAGAGCCGGGACATCCGGGGAAAAACTGTTTTTT
j_gene: TRBJ1-4
len: 14
d_gene: -
abundance: -
v_gene: TRBV5-1

CDR3aa: CASSLSLLGGQPQHF
CDR3nt: TGTGCCAGCAGTTTGTCATTATTGGGTGGTCAGCCCCAGCATTTT
j_gene: TRBJ1-5
len: 15
d_gene: -
abundance: few
v_gene: TRBV12-3/TRBV12-4

CDR3aa: CASSQKIGGAGGLPYNEQFF
CDR3nt: TGTGCCAGCAGCCAAAAAATTGGCGGAGCGGGAGGGCTGCCCTACAATGAGCAGTTCTTC
j_gene: TRBJ2-1
len: 20
d_gene: TRBD2
abundance: few
v_gene: TRBV14

CDR3aa: CSIWGQDEKLFF
CDR3nt: TGCAGCATTTGGGGACAGGATGAAAAACTGTTTTTT
j_gene: TRBJ1-4
len: 12
d_gene: TRBD1
abundance: -
v_gene: TRBV29-1

CDR3aa: CASHRAGNSPLHF
CDR3nt: TGTGCCAGCCACCGGGCGGGGAATTCACCCCTCCACTTT
j_gene: TRBJ1-6
len: 13
d_gene: -
abundance: few
v_gene: TRBV25-1